This T cell receptor beta chain stems from a study of metastatic and nonmetastatic thyroid tumors. Thyroid surgery had not been preceded by any treatment in any patient. The junction had 9 bases not matched to a gene; V was cut back by 3 bases and J by 2 bases. Germline V gene lookup returns CDR1 SGHTA and CDR2 FQGNSA. The CDR3 runs to 17 residues. There are many counts of this clone. TCRdb re-analyzed the PCR reads using MiXCR. The sample yields some 33,000 clones, about 15% seen once. This TCR was recovered from a male donor with papillary thyroid cancer or a benign thyroid nodule (not recorded which). Some clones in this sample may be carry-over from other donors' samples. The chain is built from TRBV7-2 and TRBJ2-3; TRBD2 agrees at 9 bases. Sequenced input: blood. The CDR3: CASSFLAGAGFTDTQYF. CDR3 sequence (DNA): TGTGCCAGCAGCTTTTTAGCGGGAGCAGGTTTCACAGATACGCAGTATTTT.